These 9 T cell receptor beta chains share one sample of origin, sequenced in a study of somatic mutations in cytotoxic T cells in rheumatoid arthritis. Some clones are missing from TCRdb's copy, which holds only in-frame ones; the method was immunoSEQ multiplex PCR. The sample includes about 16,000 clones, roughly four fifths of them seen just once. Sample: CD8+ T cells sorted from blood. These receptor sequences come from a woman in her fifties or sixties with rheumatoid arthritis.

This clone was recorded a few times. The CDR3 nucleotides read TGTGCCAGCAGCGAAATAGCGGGACTGAGCTCCTACGAGCAGTACTTC. Its protein is CASSEIAGLSSYEQYF. V gene TRBV7-8 combines with J gene TRBJ2-7; 8 positions agree with TRBD2. V was clipped by 5 bases and J by 0 bases; unmatched bases: 9. The CDR3 is 16 residues long. The V gene's germline CDR1 is SGHVS and CDR2 FQNEAQ. Together with reference TRBV7-8 and TRBJ2-7, the CDR3 gives the full variable domain: GAGVSQSPRYKVAKRGQDVALRCDPISGHVSLFWYQQALGQGPEFLTYFQNEAQLDKSGLPSDRFFAERPEGSVSTLKIQRTQQEDSAVYLCASSEIAGLSSYEQYFGPGTRLTVT.

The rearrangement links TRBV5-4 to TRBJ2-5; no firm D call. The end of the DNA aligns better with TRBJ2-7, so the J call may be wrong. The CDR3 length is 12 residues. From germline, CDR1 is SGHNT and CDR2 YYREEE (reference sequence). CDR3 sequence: CASSLGDYEQYF. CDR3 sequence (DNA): TGTGCCAGCAGCTTGGGGGACTACGAGCAGTACTTC.

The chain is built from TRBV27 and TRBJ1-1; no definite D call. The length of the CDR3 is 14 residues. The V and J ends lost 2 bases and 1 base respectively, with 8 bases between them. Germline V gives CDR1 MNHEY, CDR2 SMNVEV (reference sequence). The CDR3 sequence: CASSLGSRNTEAFF. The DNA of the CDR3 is TGTGCCAGCAGTTTAGGTTCCAGGAACACTGAAGCTTTCTTT.

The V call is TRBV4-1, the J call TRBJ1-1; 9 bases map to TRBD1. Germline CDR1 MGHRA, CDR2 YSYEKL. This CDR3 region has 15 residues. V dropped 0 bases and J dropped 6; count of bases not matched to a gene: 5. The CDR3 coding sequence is TGCGCCAGCAGCCAAGATTCGGACAGGGGCTCTGAAGCTTTCTTT. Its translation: CASSQDSDRGSEAFF.

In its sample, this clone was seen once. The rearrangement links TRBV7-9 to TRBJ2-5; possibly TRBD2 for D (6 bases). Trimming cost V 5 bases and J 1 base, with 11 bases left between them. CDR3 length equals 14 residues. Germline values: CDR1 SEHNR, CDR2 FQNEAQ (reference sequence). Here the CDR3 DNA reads TGTGCCAGCAGCATGCGGGACTCCCAAGAGACCCAGTACTTC. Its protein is CASSMRDSQETQYF.

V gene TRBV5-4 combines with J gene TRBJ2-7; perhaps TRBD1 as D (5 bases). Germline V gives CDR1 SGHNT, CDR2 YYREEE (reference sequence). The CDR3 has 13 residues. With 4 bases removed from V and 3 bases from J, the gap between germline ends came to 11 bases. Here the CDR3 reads CASSRGDSYEQYF. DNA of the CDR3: TGTGCCAGCAGCCGAGGAGACAGCTACGAGCAGTACTTC.

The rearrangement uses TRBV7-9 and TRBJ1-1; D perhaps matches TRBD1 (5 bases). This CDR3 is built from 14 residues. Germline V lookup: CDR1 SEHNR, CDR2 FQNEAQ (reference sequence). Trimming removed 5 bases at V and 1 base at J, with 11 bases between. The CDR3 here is CASSAIGGNTEAFF. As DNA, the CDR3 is TGTGCCAGCAGCGCTATCGGGGGGAACACTGAAGCTTTCTTT.

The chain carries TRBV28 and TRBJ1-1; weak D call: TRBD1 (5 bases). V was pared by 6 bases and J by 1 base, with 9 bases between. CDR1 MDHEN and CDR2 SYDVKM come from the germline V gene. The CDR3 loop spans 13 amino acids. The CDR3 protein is CASRSQENTEAFF. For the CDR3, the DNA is TGTGCCAGCAGGTCACAGGAGAACACTGAAGCTTTCTTT. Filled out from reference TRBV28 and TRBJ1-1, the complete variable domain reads DVKVTQSSRYLVKRTGEKVFLECVQDMDHENMFWYRQDPGLGLRLIYFSYDVKMKEKGDIPEGYSVSREKKERFSLILESASTNQTSMYLCASRSQENTEAFFGQGTRLTVV.

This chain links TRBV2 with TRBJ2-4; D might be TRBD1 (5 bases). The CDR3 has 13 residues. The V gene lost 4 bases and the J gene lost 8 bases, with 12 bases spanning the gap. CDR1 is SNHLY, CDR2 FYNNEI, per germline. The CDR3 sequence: CASSGQGVDIQYF. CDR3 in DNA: TGTGCCAGCAGTGGGCAGGGCGTCGACATTCAGTACTTC.